Listed below are T cell receptor beta chains from one sample, sequenced in a study of PD-1 blockade in classical Hodgkin lymphoma. Only in-frame clones appear in the TCRdb table, and some are missing; sequencing was by immunoSEQ multiplex PCR. The repertoire holds under 15,000 clones, with around 83% as singletons. The sequencing used peripheral blood mononuclear cells (PBMCs), collected at baseline. These receptors came from a human donor with classical Hodgkin lymphoma. Each CDR3 is given with its conserved first and last residue. A D gene is named only where the DNA matches it firmly. Clone size is given for some rows only: seen once, a few or many times, or a class if the clone is expanded.

>TRBV9|-|TRBD1|TRBJ1-3|14
CASSADRDGNTIYF
TGTGCCAGCAGCGCTGACAGGGACGGAAACACCATATATTTT
>TRBV7-8|-|-|TRBJ1-3|16
CASSLPRDNSGNTIYF
TGTGCCAGCAGCTTACCCCGGGACAACTCTGGAAACACCATATATTTT
>TRBV5-6|-|-|TRBJ2-7|14
CASSFSYIPYEQYF
TGTGCCAGCAGCTTCTCTTACATTCCCTACGAGCAGTACTTC
>TRBV7-9|-|-|TRBJ2-1|17
CASSLGVGGRGDNEQFF
TGTGCCAGCAGCCTGGGGGTTGGGGGGAGAGGAGACAATGAGCAGTTCTTC
>TRBV11-1|-|-|TRBJ2-1|12
CASSLVRSEQFF
TGTGCCAGCAGCTTAGTTCGCTCTGAGCAGTTCTTC
>TRBV10-1|-|-|TRBJ2-3|11
CASSVPDTQYF
TGCGCCAGCAGTGTACCAGATACGCAGTATTTT
>TRBV5-8|few|-|TRBJ2-3|13
CASSLAARDTQYF
TGTGCCAGCAGCTTGGCCGCTCGAGATACGCAGTATTTT
>TRBV4-2|once|-|TRBJ1-1|13
CASSLTSSVWAFF
TGTGCCAGCAGCTTAACTTCATCAGTCTGGGCTTTCTTT
>TRBV7-9|-|TRBD2|TRBJ2-1|17
CASSLAETSGSWHEQFF
TGTGCCAGCAGCTTAGCAGAGACTAGCGGGAGCTGGCATGAGCAGTTCTTC
>TRBV28|-|TRBD1|TRBJ2-7|13
CASKNRGFYEQYF
TGTGCCAGCAAAAACAGGGGTTTTTACGAGCAGTACTTC
>TRBV7-2|once|TRBD2|TRBJ2-1|16
CASSRSGGRPYNEQFF
TGTGCCAGCAGTCGTAGCGGGGGGCGGCCTTACAATGAGCAGTTCTTC
>TRBV19|few|-|TRBJ1-5|14
CASSTGLGGQPQHF
TGTGCCAGTAGTACTGGATTAGGGGGGCAGCCCCAGCATTTT
>TRBV7-9|few|TRBD2|TRBJ2-5|13
CASIPSGKETQYF
TGTGCCAGCATCCCTAGCGGGAAGGAGACCCAGTACTTC
>TRBV4-2|-|-|TRBJ2-2|13
CASNPGSTGELFF
TGTGCCAGCAATCCGGGGAGCACCGGGGAGCTGTTTTTT
>TRBV5-5|-|TRBD1|TRBJ2-5|15
CASSLDDRGRETQYF
TGTGCCAGCAGCTTGGACGACAGGGGGCGGGAGACCCAGTACTTC
>TRBV7-8|-|-|TRBJ2-7|15
CASSLGRTRSYEQYF
TGTGCCAGCAGCTTGGGCCGGACACGCTCCTACGAGCAGTACTTC
>TRBV6-5|-|-|TRBJ2-6|15
CASSFGTTGANVLTF
TGTGCCAGCAGTTTTGGGACAACTGGGGCCAACGTCCTGACTTTC
>TRBV27|-|-|TRBJ2-6|14
CASSLRSGANVLTF
TGTGCCAGCAGTTTGAGGTCTGGGGCCAACGTCCTGACTTTC
>TRBV5-1|-|-|TRBJ2-5|14
CASSPDSNQETQYF
TGCGCCAGCAGCCCTGACAGTAACCAAGAGACCCAGTACTTC
>TRBV9|-|TRBD1|TRBJ1-6|16
CASSVTGQGYNSPLHF
TGTGCCAGCAGCGTCACCGGACAGGGGTATAATTCACCCCTCCACTTT
>TRBV19|few|-|TRBJ2-2|14
CASRFPANTGELFF
TGTGCCAGTCGATTCCCAGCGAACACCGGGGAGCTGTTTTTT
>TRBV7-2|-|-|TRBJ1-1|13
CASTLYGNTEAFF
TGTGCCAGCACCTTATACGGAAACACTGAAGCTTTCTTT
>TRBV9|-|-|TRBJ2-3|16
CASSVRTAPSTDTQYF
TGTGCCAGCAGCGTAAGGACCGCGCCGAGCACAGATACGCAGTATTTT
>TRBV7-3|few|-|TRBJ2-3|14
CASSLTEGTDTQYF
TGTGCCAGCAGCTTAACGGAGGGTACAGATACGCAGTATTTT
>TRBV5-6|-|-|TRBJ2-7|11
CASSLSHEQYF
TGTGCCAGCAGCTTGTCCCACGAGCAGTACTTC
>TRBV28|-|-|TRBJ2-1|12
CASSLWGGEQFF
TGTGCCAGCAGTTTATGGGGCGGCGAGCAGTTCTTC
>TRBV7-2|-|TRBD2|TRBJ2-1|15
CASSWNAGTSGKQFF
TGTGCCAGCAGCTGGAACGCCGGGACTAGCGGAAAGCAGTTCTTC
>TRBV5-1|-|-|TRBJ1-4|14
CASRRDAANEKLFF
TGCGCCAGCAGACGGGACGCGGCTAATGAAAAACTGTTTTTT
>TRBV5-4|-|TRBD2|TRBJ2-5|15
CASSPPGTSEETQYF
TGTGCCAGCAGCCCTCCTGGGACTAGCGAAGAGACCCAGTACTTC
>TRBV6-4|-|-|TRBJ1-2|15
CASSDEAGKNYGYTF
TGTGCCAGCAGTGATGAGGCCGGGAAAAACTATGGCTACACCTTC
>TRBV10-2|-|TRBD1|TRBJ1-6|14
CASSEGQGNSPLHF
TGCGCCAGCAGTGAGGGACAGGGGAACTCACCCCTCCACTTT
>TRBV7-2|-|TRBD2|TRBJ2-5|14
CASRRLAGQETQYF
TGTGCCAGCAGACGACTAGCGGGGCAAGAGACCCAGTACTTC
>TRBV5-1|-|-|TRBJ2-3|14
CASSSAGLTDTQYF
TGCGCCAGCAGCTCCGCAGGGTTAACAGATACGCAGTATTTT
>TRBV4-3|once|-|TRBJ1-5|14
CASSQDAGLRPQHF
TGCGCCAGCAGCCAAGATGCAGGTCTACGGCCCCAGCATTTT
>TRBV5-1|-|TRBD1|TRBJ2-3|14
CASATGDRTDTQYF
TGCGCCAGCGCGACAGGGGATCGCACAGATACGCAGTATTTT
>TRBV4-3|-|-|TRBJ1-4|17
CASSQKVARLFNEKLFF
TGCGCCAGCAGCCAAAAAGTGGCTCGTCTCTTTAATGAAAAACTGTTTTTT
>TRBV7-2|-|-|TRBJ2-7|15
CASSSRPYKWYEQYF
TGTGCCAGCAGCTCCCGACCTTACAAGTGGTACGAGCAGTACTTC
>TRBV6-1|-|-|TRBJ2-7|14
CASSWTASSYEQYF
TGTGCCAGCAGTTGGACAGCAAGCTCCTACGAGCAGTACTTC
>TRBV2|-|TRBD1|TRBJ1-1|14
CASRNGQGRTEAFF
TGTGCCAGCAGGAACGGACAGGGAAGGACTGAAGCTTTCTTT
>TRBV5-1|-|-|TRBJ1-1|14
CASSLWGRETEAFF
TGCGCCAGCAGCTTGTGGGGGAGGGAAACTGAAGCTTTCTTT
>TRBV30|-|TRBD1|TRBJ1-5|13
CAWSRRGNQPQHF
TGTGCCTGGAGTCGCAGGGGGAATCAGCCCCAGCATTTT
>TRBV27|-|-|TRBJ2-3|13
CASIPWGPDTQYF
TGTGCCAGCATCCCCTGGGGGCCGGATACGCAGTATTTT
>TRBV12-5|-|-|TRBJ2-1|16
CASGLLEGPKDNEQFF
TGTGCTAGTGGTTTGCTGGAGGGCCCCAAGGACAATGAGCAGTTCTTC
>TRBV6-5|-|-|TRBJ1-1|14
CASTGGLVWTEAFF
TGCGCCAGCACGGGGGGGTTAGTTTGGACTGAAGCTTTCTTT
>TRBV19|-|-|TRBJ1-2|13
CASRLDRHYGYTF
TGTGCCAGCAGACTCGACAGACACTATGGCTACACCTTC
>TRBV6-5|once|-|TRBJ2-3|13
CASAVGAGDTQYF
TGTGCCTCGGCAGTTGGAGCAGGAGATACGCAGTATTTT
>TRBV7-2|-|-|TRBJ1-1|13
CASSFRILGEAFF
TGTGCCAGCAGCTTCCGCATCTTAGGTGAAGCTTTCTTT
>TRBV11-3|-|-|TRBJ1-1|18
CASSPIPGETVMNTEAFF
TGTGCCAGCAGCCCAATTCCGGGAGAGACAGTAATGAACACTGAAGCTTTCTTT
>TRBV5-8|-|-|TRBJ2-5|14
CASSSRGAGETQYF
TGTGCCAGCAGTAGCCGGGGGGCAGGGGAGACCCAGTACTTC
>TRBV19|-|-|TRBJ1-4|15
CASSRKGQNNEKLFF
TGTGCCAGTAGTCGAAAGGGCCAAAATAATGAAAAACTGTTTTTT
>TRBV29-1|-|-|TRBJ1-2|12
CSVIGGDDGYTF
TGCAGCGTTATAGGGGGAGACGATGGCTACACCTTC
>TRBV15|-|-|TRBJ2-3|15
CATSREGARPDTQYF
TGTGCCACCAGCAGAGAGGGGGCGCGGCCAGATACGCAGTATTTT